The text below deals with one T cell receptor (beta chain). Its antigen is currently unknown. The sample originates from a study of T cell repertoires in cytomegalovirus infection. Study details: Selected CMV epitopes included recently identified HLA-C-restricted ones as well as well-studied HLA-B-restricted ones. Both CMV infection and a matching HLA type were indicated by public TCR beta signatures. Study-wide results and limits: CMV-specific HLA-C-restricted TCR beta clonotypes dominated the ex vivo response.

TCRdb re-derived calls from the reads in MiXCR, one entry per CDR3 protein. The sample lists roughly 800,000 distinct CDR3 sequences, roughly 29% seen once, with roughly 14% in the top ten. The CDR3 loop spans 16 amino acids. Germline assignment: CDR1 LGHDT and CDR2 YNNKEL (reference sequence). Trimming took off 2 bases at V and 0 bases at J, with 13 bases between the two ends. The input for sequencing was cultured CD8+ T cells from PBMCs, taken from culture after CMV antigen stimulation. This TCR derives from a human donor in good health (CMV status not recorded). Some clones in this sample may be carry-over from other donors' samples. The chain carries TRBV3-1 and TRBJ2-5; D gene ambiguous. Here the CDR3 reads CASSQYLASYQETQYF. In DNA, the CDR3 is TGTGCCAGCAGCCAATACTTAGCTTCGTACCAAGAGACCCAGTACTTC.